This passage covers 32 T cell receptor beta chains from one sample sequenced in a study of cytomegalovirus exposure and HLA in healthy donors. With 60 Vbeta and 13 Jbeta primers, the PCR was carried out. Sequencing used immunoSEQ multiplex PCR; TCRdb keeps in-frame clones, though not all of them. This sample's clone table lists approximately 140,000 clones. Sequenced input: PBMCs. Source of these receptors: a woman under 30 in good health and CMV-seronegative.

The V call is TRBV19, the J call TRBJ1-5; 7 positions agree with TRBD1. The CDR3 consists of 13 residues. V lost 5 bases and J lost 5; bases outside the gene matches: 3. Per germline, CDR1 LNHDA and CDR2 SQIVND (reference sequence). The CDR3 DNA sequence: TGTGCCAGTAGTTGGCAGGGGGATCAGCCCCAGCATTTT. Translating gives CASSWQGDQPQHF.

The chain carries TRBV6-5 and TRBJ1-1, with 8 positions matching TRBD1. Looked up from germline, CDR1 is MNHEY and CDR2 is SVGAGI. The CDR3 has 16 amino acids. V gave up 0 bases and J gave up 0 bases; unmatched junction bases: 3. Written as DNA, the CDR3 is TGTGCCAGCAGTTACTCGGCAGGGGGCTTGAACACTGAAGCTTTCTTT. Its translation is CASSYSAGGLNTEAFF.

This chain links TRBV10-3 with TRBJ2-1, with a possible D match to TRBD2 (6 bases). CDR1 and CDR2 (germline): ENHRY, SYGVKD. V lost 0 bases to trimming and J lost 3 bases, with 24 bases between them. This CDR3 region has 20 residues. The CDR3 region has the DNA TGTGCCATCAGTGAGTCGCGGGGTTCGGCGGGAACAACCTACTACAATGAGCAGTTCTTC. Translating gives CAISESRGSAGTTYYNEQFF.

The chain employs TRBV5-1 and TRBJ2-1, with 14 bases lining up with TRBD2. Trimming cost V 4 bases and J 6 bases; bases outside gene matches: 3. Per germline, CDR1 SGHRS and CDR2 YFSETQ. This CDR3 is 15 amino acids long. The CDR3 reads CASSLGLAGVNEQFF. The CDR3 bases are TGCGCCAGCAGCCTGGGACTAGCGGGAGTCAATGAGCAGTTCTTC. Based on the CDR3 plus reference TRBV5-1 and TRBJ2-1, the full variable domain is KAGVTQTPRYLIKTRGQQVTLSCSPISGHRSVSWYQQTPGQGLQFLFEYFSETQRNKGNFPGRFSGRQFSNSRSEMNVSTLELGDSALYLCASSLGLAGVNEQFFGPGTRLTVL.

The chain links TRBV4-2 to TRBJ1-1, with D maybe TRBD1 (6 bases). The CDR3 is made up of 14 amino acids. The germline CDR1 and CDR2 sequences are LGHNA and YNFKEQ. V gave up 4 bases and J gave up 8 bases, with 17 bases separating them. CDR3 DNA sequence: TGTGCCAGCAGCCGATATGGACAGTCCCCCGAAGCTTTCTTT. Its protein is CASSRYGQSPEAFF.

J is TRBJ2-3 and V is TRBV7-2; a weak D match, TRBD2 (6 bases). Germline V gives CDR1 SGHTA, CDR2 FQGNSA. This CDR3 has 15 residues. V shed 6 bases and J shed 4 bases, with 17 bases lying between them. The CDR3 DNA follows: TGTGCCAGCAGGGCGGGAAGCTGGGGAGCAGATACGCAGTATTTT. Protein sequence: CASRAGSWGADTQYF.

The chain has TRBV7-9 and TRBJ2-1, with a tentative D call TRBD2 (5 bases). Trimming cost V 5 bases and J 10 bases, with 9 bases left between them. The CDR3 is made up of 11 amino acids. The V gene's germline CDR1 is SEHNR and CDR2 FQNEAQ (reference sequence). In DNA, the CDR3 is TGTGCCAGCAGCACCATAGCGGAGCAGTTCTTC. As protein: CASSTIAEQFF.

The chain has TRBV25-1 and TRBJ2-5; tentatively, D is TRBD2 (6 bases). Germline V gene data show CDR1 as MGHDK and CDR2 as SYGVNS. The V end lost 4 bases, the J end lost 4 bases, and 7 bases lay between the germline ends. The CDR3 has 12 amino acids. The chain's CDR3 is CASSGDLETQYF. The CDR3 coding sequence is TGTGCCAGCAGTGGGGACTTAGAGACCCAGTACTTC.

This sequence joins TRBV5-4 and TRBJ1-1; possibly TRBD1 for D (5 bases). There are 14 residues in the CDR3. Between the trimmed V and J ends, which lost 4 bases and 4 bases, there was a span of 14 bases. CDR1 is SGHNT and CDR2 is YYREEE in the germline V gene (reference sequence). CDR3 sequence: CASSNQGYGTEAFF. The CDR3 DNA reads TGTGCCAGCAGCAACCAGGGTTACGGCACTGAAGCTTTCTTT.

The V and J genes are TRBV9 and TRBJ2-7, with 11 bases identical to TRBD2. J was trimmed by 4 bases and V by 4 bases; bases with no gene match: 22. Germline V gives CDR1 SGDLS, CDR2 YYNGEE. This CDR3 is built from 20 residues. The CDR3 loop reads CASSLGGRMGLAEKRYEQYV. In DNA form, the CDR3 reads TGTGCCAGCAGCTTGGGGGGCCGAATGGGACTAGCGGAAAAGAGATACGAGCAGTACGTC.

V is TRBV9 and J is TRBJ2-2; D is uncertain. V was trimmed by 2 bases and J by 6 bases, leaving 8 bases between them. Germline V CDR1 and CDR2: SGDLS, YYNGEE. The CDR3 length is 13 residues. The CDR3 protein is CASSVASAGELFF. CDR3 bases: TGTGCCAGCAGCGTGGCTAGTGCCGGGGAGCTGTTTTTT.

The rearrangement joins TRBV4-2 to TRBJ2-1; TRBD2 aligns across 8 bases. Germline CDR1 and CDR2: LGHNA and YNFKEQ. V shed 0 bases and J 10 bases; nucleotides not matched to a gene: 5. This CDR3 has 14 residues. The CDR3 protein is CASSQDISSGEQFF. In nucleotides, the CDR3 is TGTGCCAGCAGCCAAGATATTTCTAGCGGGGAGCAGTTCTTC.

The genes are TRBV5-1 and TRBJ2-3, with D perhaps matching TRBD2 (9 bases). The CDR3 sequence is 22 residues long. Trimming shortened V by 0 bases and J by 0 bases, and 29 bases separated the two germline ends. Germline CDR1 reads SGHRS; CDR2 reads YFSETQ. Here the CDR3 reads CASSLGADRGLAPRTSTDTQYF. CDR3 DNA sequence: TGCGCCAGCAGCTTGGGGGCCGACAGGGGACTAGCCCCTCGTACTAGCACAGATACGCAGTATTTT.

V and J are TRBV18 and TRBJ2-1, with TRBD2 matching over 8 bases. Germline trimming cut 4 bases from V and 2 bases from J; bases unmatched to any gene: 4. This CDR3 has 15 residues. CDR1 is KGHSH, CDR2 LQKENI, per germline. The CDR3 protein is CASSLGAGAYNEQFF. DNA of the CDR3: TGTGCCAGCTCACTGGGAGCGGGGGCCTACAATGAGCAGTTCTTC.

J is TRBJ2-3 and V is TRBV5-4; TRBD2 aligns across 10 bases. Germline values: CDR1 SGHNT, CDR2 YYREEE (reference sequence). V lost 3 bases and J lost 0; bases outside the gene matches: 4. CDR3 size: 16 residues. The CDR3 here is CASSWTSGTSTDTQYF. In DNA, the CDR3 is TGTGCCAGCAGCTGGACTAGCGGTACTAGCACAGATACGCAGTATTTT.

V usage is TRBV2 and J usage is TRBJ2-5; 7 nucleotides match TRBD2. The CDR3 is 16 residues long. Germline V gene sequence: CDR1 SNHLY, CDR2 FYNNEI. V lost 4 bases to trimming and J lost 2 bases; unmatched junction nucleotides: 10. This CDR3 reads CASSGRAGVIQETQYF. The CDR3 DNA reads as TGTGCCAGCAGTGGGCGTGCGGGAGTCATTCAAGAGACCCAGTACTTC.

This chain joins TRBV5-1 and TRBJ2-5, with D possibly matching TRBD1 (5 bases). CDR1 is SGHRS, CDR2 YFSETQ, per germline. The CDR3 has 15 amino acids. Trimming cost V 0 bases and J 1 base, with 10 bases left between them. The CDR3 protein is CASSLEDIFQETQYF. DNA of the CDR3: TGCGCCAGCAGCTTGGAGGACATATTCCAAGAGACCCAGTACTTC.

The V gene is TRBV19, the J gene TRBJ2-1, with D perhaps TRBD2 (5 bases). Germline CDR1 reads LNHDA; CDR2 reads SQIVND (reference sequence). Between the trimmed V and J ends, which lost 4 bases and 13 bases, there was a span of 11 bases. CDR3 length: 11 residues. The CDR3 sequence is CASSRWESQFF. CDR3 nucleotides: TGTGCCAGTAGTAGGTGGGAGTCACAGTTCTTC.

J is TRBJ1-2 and V is TRBV27, with D possibly matching TRBD1 (5 bases). CDR1 is MNHEY and CDR2 is SMNVEV in the germline V gene (reference sequence). CDR3 length: 13 residues. Trimming pared 2 bases from V and 8 bases from J, leaving 12 bases between. The CDR3 DNA is TGTGCCAGCAGTTTAAGGGCAGGGCAAGGCTACACCTTC. This translates into CASSLRAGQGYTF.

The CDR3 sequence is CASSQSPFYGYTF. The DNA of the CDR3 is TGTGCCAGCAGCCAATCTCCCTTCTATGGCTACACCTTC. This chain joins TRBV14 and TRBJ1-2; D gene ambiguous. The CDR3 is 13 amino acids. The germline V gene encodes CDR1 SGHDN and CDR2 FVKESK. Between the trimmed V and J ends, which lost 2 bases and 4 bases, there was a span of 8 bases.

The rearrangement joins TRBV5-1 to TRBJ2-2; no definite D call. V was trimmed by 0 bases and J by 1 base, leaving 4 bases between them. The V gene's germline CDR1 is SGHRS and CDR2 YFSETQ. This CDR3 region has 14 residues. In DNA, the CDR3 is TGCGCCAGCAGCTTGGACGGGAACACCGGGGAGCTGTTTTTT. This sequence encodes CASSLDGNTGELFF.

This sequence joins TRBV7-3 and TRBJ1-1; D might be TRBD1 (5 bases). V was shortened by 1 base and J by 6 bases, with 15 bases between the two germline ends. Germline CDR1 SGHTA, CDR2 FQGTGA. The CDR3 contains 15 residues. In nucleotides, the CDR3 is TGTGCCAGCAGCTTAATGGGGCCTCTGGGCGCTGAAGCTTTCTTT. This gives the protein CASSLMGPLGAEAFF. The whole variable domain, remainder taken from reference TRBV7-3 and TRBJ1-1, is GAGVSQTPSNKVTEKGKYVELRCDPISGHTALYWYRQSLGQGPEFLIYFQGTGAADDSGLPNDRFFAVRPEGSVSTLKIQRTERGDSAVYLCASSLMGPLGAEAFFGQGTRLTVV.

This sequence joins TRBV27 and TRBJ1-5, with 7 bases fitting TRBD1. V dropped 6 bases and J dropped 5; count of bases not matched to a gene: 13. The CDR3 has 16 amino acids. Germline values: CDR1 MNHEY, CDR2 SMNVEV (reference sequence). Here the CDR3 DNA reads TGTGCCAGCAGCCCGCGGGGGGACAGAGGGTATCAGCCCCAGCATTTT. Translation gives CASSPRGDRGYQPQHF.

The V call is TRBV6-1, the J call TRBJ2-3; 8 nucleotides line up with TRBD2. With 7 bases clipped from V and 6 bases from J, the junction kept 12 bases outside the gene matches. The CDR3 runs 15 residues. Looked up from germline, CDR1 is MNHNS and CDR2 is SASEGT. For the CDR3, the DNA is TGTGCCAGCATATCCGGGACTAGAGATGCGGATACGCAGTATTTT. Protein: CASISGTRDADTQYF.

CDR3 DNA: TGTGCCAGCAGCCCCCGACAGGGTAGTGGAAACACCATATATTTT. Residues: CASSPRQGSGNTIYF. V and J are TRBV11-2 and TRBJ1-3; 7 nucleotides align to TRBD1. The V gene's germline CDR1 is SGHAT and CDR2 FQNNGV. With 5 bases clipped from V and 3 bases from J, the junction kept 7 bases outside the gene matches. The CDR3 covers 15 residues.

The chain is built from TRBV28 and TRBJ2-1; TRBD1 matches at 8 bases. Germline loops: CDR1 MDHEN, CDR2 SYDVKM. The CDR3 loop spans 15 amino acids. V was pared by 4 bases and J by 2 bases, with 4 bases of the junction left unmatched. CDR3: CASSSPGGAYNEQFF. Written as DNA, the CDR3 is TGTGCCAGCAGTTCACCAGGGGGCGCCTACAATGAGCAGTTCTTC.

The rearrangement uses TRBV7-2 and TRBJ2-1; TRBD2 aligns across 8 bases. Germline V lookup: CDR1 SGHTA, CDR2 FQGNSA. The CDR3 has 13 residues. The J segment lost 10 bases and the V segment lost 5 bases, leaving 7 bases of the junction unmatched. This CDR3 is CASSILAGPEQFF. CDR3 DNA sequence: TGTGCCAGCAGCATATTAGCGGGACCCGAGCAGTTCTTC.

J is TRBJ2-3 and V is TRBV7-2; 7 bases match TRBD2. Germline lookup yields CDR1 SGHTA and CDR2 FQGNSA. The CDR3 loop spans 14 amino acids. V lost 5 bases to trimming and J lost 1 base; unmatched junction nucleotides: 3. For the CDR3, the DNA is TGTGCCAGCAGCAAAGCGGGGCGCACAGATACGCAGTATTTT. Translated, it gives CASSKAGRTDTQYF.

In regard to this clone: A junction boundary mismatches the germline segment, possibly from a read error. CDR3 protein: CASSLVTSGMDTQYF. DNA of the CDR3: TGTGCTAGCAGCTTAGTGACTAGCGGGATGGATACGCAGTATTTT. The rearrangement links TRBV7-7 to TRBJ2-3, with 11 bases identical to TRBD2. The germline CDR1 and CDR2 sequences are SSHAT and FNYEAQ (reference sequence). This CDR3 region has 15 residues.

The V call is TRBV5-1, the J call TRBJ1-2; possible D gene TRBD1, 6 bases. The CDR3 is made up of 15 amino acids. CDR1 and CDR2 (germline): SGHRS, YFSETQ. V was cut by 0 bases and J by 6 bases, with 15 bases left in between. The CDR3 DNA reads as TGCGCCAGCAGCTTGGCCCCGGACAGAGTCGATGGCTACACCTTC. It specifies CASSLAPDRVDGYTF.

V gene TRBV5-3 combines with J gene TRBJ1-2; TRBD1 matches 10 bases. TRBV5-3 falls under the ORF class, with uncertain function. Losses at the gene ends were 4 bases for V and 0 bases for J; bases not matched to a gene: 6. There are 16 residues in the CDR3. The CDR3 coding sequence is TGTGCCAGAAGCCCAAGACAGGGGGCGGCTAACTATGGCTACACCTTC. Its translation: CARSPRQGAANYGYTF.

The chain links TRBV9 to TRBJ1-6; 9 nucleotides agree with TRBD1. With V trimmed by 0 bases and J by 8 bases, 0 bases remained unmatched. CDR1 is SGDLS, CDR2 YYNGEE, per germline. The CDR3 is 14 amino acids. The chain's CDR3 is CASSVGTGDSPLHF. The CDR3 DNA is TGTGCCAGCAGCGTAGGGACAGGGGATTCACCCCTCCACTTT.